What follows are 20 T cell receptor beta chains derived from one specimen sequenced in a study of cytomegalovirus exposure and HLA in healthy donors. The assay was immunoSEQ multiplex PCR, and TCRdb's table has in-frame clones only and misses some. The sample contains 90,000 to 150,000 clones, 88% of which appear only once. Sequencing input: PBMCs. The source of these receptors is a woman between 18 and 29 years old in good health and CMV-seropositive.

The CDR3 DNA reads TGTGCCAGCAGTGGTGACTTAGAAGCTTTCTTT. Translation gives CASSGDLEAFF. The chain has TRBV5-6 and TRBJ1-1; D gene uncertain. Germline V gene sequence: CDR1 SGHDT, CDR2 YYEEEE. V lost 5 bases to trimming and J lost 8 bases, with 10 bases between them. The CDR3 sequence is 11 residues long.

V is TRBV5-1 and J is TRBJ2-1; 10 bases are a match to TRBD2. V dropped 4 bases and J dropped 5; count of bases not matched to a gene: 6. The CDR3 runs 15 residues. Germline V gene lookup returns CDR1 SGHRS and CDR2 YFSETQ. CDR3: CASSPLAGAHNEQFF. For the CDR3, the DNA is TGCGCCAGCAGCCCCCTAGCGGGAGCCCACAATGAGCAGTTCTTC.

Only a few counts were recorded for this clone. The rearrangement uses TRBV28 and TRBJ1-4; D perhaps matches TRBD1 (5 bases). Trimming removed 4 bases at V and 8 bases at J, with 14 bases between. The germline gives CDR1 MDHEN, CDR2 SYDVKM. The CDR3 extends over 14 amino acids. CDR3: CASSSALTAEKLFF. The CDR3 DNA sequence: TGTGCCAGCAGTTCGGCTTTGACAGCCGAAAAACTGTTTTTT.

In its sample, this clone was seen a few times. The genes are TRBV6-1 and TRBJ1-6, with D possibly being TRBD1 (6 bases). V dropped 3 bases and J dropped 10 bases, with 19 bases sitting between them. Germline V lookup: CDR1 MNHNS, CDR2 SASEGT. There are 16 residues in the CDR3. The DNA for the CDR3 is TGTGCCAGCAGTGACCCTTTTACAGGGTCCGAATCACCCCTCCACTTT. It translates to CASSDPFTGSESPLHF.

The genes are TRBV6-5 and TRBJ2-7, with TRBD2 as a possible D gene (6 bases). The CDR3 has 15 residues. The V end lost 5 bases, the J end lost 0 bases, and 14 bases lay between the germline ends. Per the germline V gene, CDR1 is MNHEY and CDR2 is SVGAGI. CDR3 nucleotides: TGTGCCAGCAGTCCCGAAGCGGGCCTCTCCTACGAGCAGTACTTC. Translating it yields CASSPEAGLSYEQYF.

This clone was counted between two and nine times. The CDR3 is CASSIGSSGYGYTF. The CDR3 nucleotides are TGTGCCAGTAGTATTGGTTCCTCGGGCTATGGCTACACCTTC. V usage is TRBV19 and J usage is TRBJ1-2; D uncertain. Germline V gene data show CDR1 as LNHDA and CDR2 as SQIVND (reference sequence). V shed 3 bases and J shed 4 bases, with 12 bases lying between them. CDR3 length equals 14 residues.

The rearrangement links TRBV9 to TRBJ1-1; TRBD1 matches 11 bases. Per the germline V gene, CDR1 is SGDLS and CDR2 is YYNGEE. CDR3 length: 17 residues. V shed 2 bases and J 1 base; nucleotides not matched to a gene: 7. The CDR3 nucleotides read TGTGCCAGCAGCGTCGGCCGGGACAGGGGGACGAACACTGAAGCTTTCTTT. Translation: CASSVGRDRGTNTEAFF.

The chain employs TRBV7-2 and TRBJ2-7; TRBD2 matches at 8 bases. V lost 1 base to trimming and J lost 7 bases; unmatched junction nucleotides: 12. This CDR3 has 16 amino acids. The germline CDR1 and CDR2 sequences are SGHTA and FQGNSA. The CDR3 loop reads CASSLVHAGRGGEQYF. The DNA for the CDR3 is TGTGCCAGCAGCTTAGTCCATGCGGGCCGGGGGGGTGAGCAGTACTTC.

The chain uses TRBV11-2 and TRBJ1-5, with D hard to call. Trimming took off 0 bases at V and 5 bases at J, with 8 bases between the two ends. This CDR3 is built from 14 residues. Germline CDR1 reads SGHAT; CDR2 reads FQNNGV. CDR3 DNA sequence: TGTGCCAGCAGCTTAGATGGGCCTGATCAGCCCCAGCATTTT. Encoded protein: CASSLDGPDQPQHF.

This clone was observed once. The rearrangement links TRBV11-2 to TRBJ1-5; D remains unclear. Per germline, CDR1 SGHAT and CDR2 FQNNGV. The CDR3 has 12 residues. Trimming removed 0 bases from V and 9 bases from J, with 6 bases in between. CDR3 nucleotide sequence: TGTGCCAGCAGCTTAGATGAGGGGCCCCAGCATTTT. Its protein product is CASSLDEGPQHF. Supplemented by reference TRBV11-2 and TRBJ1-5, the full variable domain reads EAGVAQSPRYKIIEKRQSVAFWCNPISGHATLYWYQQILGQGPKLLIQFQNNGVVDDSQLPKDRFSAERLKGVDSTLKIQPAKLEDSAVYLCASSLDEGPQHFGDGTRLSIL.

This chain uses TRBV29-1 with TRBJ2-1; D possibly corresponds to TRBD2 (6 bases). Germline values: CDR1 SQVTM, CDR2 ANQGSEA. V was cut by 2 bases and J by 7 bases, with 9 bases left in between. CDR3 length equals 12 residues. In DNA, the CDR3 is TGCAGCGTTGAACGGGGGACGAATGAGCAGTTCTTC. Its protein product is CSVERGTNEQFF.

The V and J genes are TRBV29-1 and TRBJ1-1, with D possibly TRBD1 on 6 matching bases. Deletions cut 4 bases from V and 1 base from J, with 13 bases between. Germline V gene lookup returns CDR1 SQVTM and CDR2 ANQGSEA. The CDR3 is 14 amino acids. For the CDR3, the DNA is TGCAGCGTTGTCTCAGGGGTCCCGAACACTGAAGCTTTCTTT. It encodes CSVVSGVPNTEAFF.

This chain links TRBV5-1 with TRBJ2-1; 7 bases line up with TRBD1. Germline CDR1 and CDR2: SGHRS and YFSETQ. With V trimmed by 4 bases and J by 4 bases, 2 bases remained unmatched. The CDR3 loop spans 13 amino acids. In DNA form, the CDR3 reads TGCGCCAGCAGCAGGGGACAGTACAATGAGCAGTTCTTC. Amino acids: CASSRGQYNEQFF.

This chain links TRBV18 with TRBJ2-7; TRBD1 is a possible D gene (6 bases). V was pared by 6 bases and J by 5 bases, with 20 bases between. CDR3 size: 15 residues. In germline, CDR1 is KGHSH, CDR2 LQKENI. The chain's CDR3 is CASSPIGAGENEQYF. DNA for the CDR3: TGTGCCAGCTCCCCCATCGGGGCAGGGGAGAACGAGCAGTACTTC.

CDR3 protein: CASSPGAGLSNSPLHF. The CDR3 DNA follows: TGTGCCAGCAGCCCCGGGGCGGGACTGAGCAATTCACCCCTCCACTTT. The J gene is TRBJ1-6, the V gene TRBV9; the D gene is possibly TRBD1 (5 bases). Germline CDR1 reads SGDLS; CDR2 reads YYNGEE. The CDR3 has 16 residues. Trimming left V 4 bases short and J 7 bases short, with 18 bases between. The full variable domain, with the rest looked up from reference TRBV9 and TRBJ1-6, is DSGVTQTPKHLITATGQRVTLRCSPRSGDLSVYWYQQSLDQGLQFLIQYYNGEERAKGNILERFSAQQFPDLHSELNLSSLELGDSALYFCASSPGAGLSNSPLHFGNGTRLTVT.

V and J are TRBV25-1 and TRBJ1-4, with D uncertain. The CDR3 extends over 14 amino acids. Trimming removed 3 bases from V and 6 bases from J, with 11 bases in between. Germline-derived CDR1 and CDR2 are MGHDK and SYGVNS. The CDR3 region is CASSDPTGYEKLFF. CDR3 in DNA: TGTGCCAGCAGTGACCCGACGGGTTATGAAAAACTGTTTTTT.

This sequence joins TRBV11-2 and TRBJ1-3; D is unclear. CDR3 size: 16 residues. Trimming pared 0 bases from V and 5 bases from J, leaving 14 bases between. Germline V gives CDR1 SGHAT, CDR2 FQNNGV. The CDR3 protein is CASSLDMGAGRNTIYF. Written as DNA, the CDR3 is TGTGCCAGCAGCTTAGATATGGGAGCAGGAAGAAACACCATATATTTT.

This rearrangement joins TRBV7-8 to TRBJ2-2; D perhaps matches TRBD1 (6 bases). CDR3 length: 17 residues. CDR1 SGHVS and CDR2 FQNEAQ come from the germline V gene. V lost 5 bases, J lost 4 bases, and 20 bases lay in between. The CDR3 coding sequence is TGTGCCAGCAGCCCCAACAGGGATAGGATAGTCACCGGGGAGCTGTTTTTT. Its translation: CASSPNRDRIVTGELFF.

This chain connects TRBV13 to TRBJ2-5; 8 positions agree with TRBD1. CDR3 length: 14 residues. Losses at the gene ends were 5 bases for V and 5 bases for J; bases not matched to a gene: 7. Germline V gives CDR1 PRHDT, CDR2 FYEKMQ (reference sequence). In nucleotides, the CDR3 is TGTGCCAGCAGCGCGTCAGGGGGCGGGGAGACCCAGTACTTC. This gives the protein CASSASGGGETQYF.

The V gene is TRBV7-2, the J gene TRBJ2-1, with D unclear. Trimming took 0 bases from V and 7 from J, leaving 16 bases between them. This CDR3 spans 16 amino acids. Germline CDR1 SGHTA, CDR2 FQGNSA. The CDR3 reads CASSLAVMGPVNEQFF. CDR3 coding DNA: TGTGCCAGCAGCTTAGCGGTTATGGGCCCGGTGAATGAGCAGTTCTTC.